This paragraph covers one T cell receptor beta chain sequence. Its antigen is still unknown. The germline V gene has CDR1 SGDLS and CDR2 YYNGEE. This CDR3 contains 15 residues. Trimming at V came to 3 bases and at J to 5 bases, leaving 4 bases not matched to a gene. PCR amplification relied on 60 Vbeta primers (plus 13 Jbeta primers). Clones were read by immunoSEQ multiplex PCR, and TCRdb kept only the in-frame ones, dropping some. The sample comprises about 160,000 clones, approximately 79% of which are singletons, and around 0.98% rests with the top ten. These data belong to a study of cytomegalovirus exposure and HLA in healthy donors. Study-wide results and limits: Follow-up analysis found HLA locus-dependent TCR association rates, highest for DRB1 and lowest for HLA-C. It was shown in a later analysis that HLA-associated TCR beta chains were more clonally expanded than other, equally common chains. One variant, a missense change in DCLRE1C, was linked in a later analysis to TCR beta V- and J-gene trimming. Some V segments, TRBV6-2 and TRBV6-3 among them, were indistinguishable and were therefore excluded.

The chain links TRBV9 to TRBJ2-3; TRBD2 matches at 12 bases. The origin of this receptor is a woman aged 45-65 years in good health and CMV-seropositive. Sequences were obtained from PBMCs. CDR3 amino acids: CASSASSGGGDTQYF. CDR3 in DNA: TGTGCCAGCAGCGCATCTAGCGGGGGGGGAGATACGCAGTATTTT.